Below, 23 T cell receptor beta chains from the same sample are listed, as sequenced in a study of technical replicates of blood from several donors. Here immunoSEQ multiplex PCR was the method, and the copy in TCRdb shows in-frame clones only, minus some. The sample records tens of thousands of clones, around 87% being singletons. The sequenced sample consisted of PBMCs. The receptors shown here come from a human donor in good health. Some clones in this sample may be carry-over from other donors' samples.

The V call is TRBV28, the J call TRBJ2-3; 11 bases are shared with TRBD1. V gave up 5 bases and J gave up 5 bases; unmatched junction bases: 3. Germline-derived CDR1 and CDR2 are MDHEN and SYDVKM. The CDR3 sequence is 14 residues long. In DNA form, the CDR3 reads TGTGCCAGCAGTGGACAGGGGGCCGGAGATACGCAGTATTTT. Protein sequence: CASSGQGAGDTQYF.

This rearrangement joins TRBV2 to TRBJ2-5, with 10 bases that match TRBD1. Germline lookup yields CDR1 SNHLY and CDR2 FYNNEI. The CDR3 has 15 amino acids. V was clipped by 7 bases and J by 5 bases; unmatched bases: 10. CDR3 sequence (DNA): TGTGCCAGCAACCGGGACAGGGGTTTCCTGGAGACCCAGTACTTC. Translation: CASNRDRGFLETQYF.

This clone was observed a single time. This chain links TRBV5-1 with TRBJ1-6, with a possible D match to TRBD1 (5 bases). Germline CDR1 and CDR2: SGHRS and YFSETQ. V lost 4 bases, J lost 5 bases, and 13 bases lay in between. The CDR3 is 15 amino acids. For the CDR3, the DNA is TGCGCCAGCAGCCTTCGGACACCGAATAATTCACCCCTCCACTTT. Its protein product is CASSLRTPNNSPLHF.

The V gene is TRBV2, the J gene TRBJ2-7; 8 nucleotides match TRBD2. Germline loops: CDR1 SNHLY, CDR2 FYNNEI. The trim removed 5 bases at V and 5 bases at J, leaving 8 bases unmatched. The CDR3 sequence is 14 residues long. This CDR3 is CASSRGTRIDEQYF. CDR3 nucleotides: TGTGCCAGCAGTAGGGGGACTAGGATCGACGAGCAGTACTTC.

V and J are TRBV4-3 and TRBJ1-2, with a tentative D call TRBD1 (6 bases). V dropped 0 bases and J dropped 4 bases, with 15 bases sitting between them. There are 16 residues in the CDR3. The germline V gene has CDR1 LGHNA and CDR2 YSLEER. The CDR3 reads CASSQDYRESGYGYTF. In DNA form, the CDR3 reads TGCGCCAGCAGCCAAGATTACAGGGAGAGTGGCTATGGCTACACCTTC.

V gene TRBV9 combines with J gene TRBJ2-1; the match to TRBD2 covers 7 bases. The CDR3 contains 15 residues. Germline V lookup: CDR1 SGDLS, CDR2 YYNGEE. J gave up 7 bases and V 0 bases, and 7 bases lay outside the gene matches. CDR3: CASSVDVGGANEQFF. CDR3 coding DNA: TGTGCCAGCAGCGTAGATGTGGGAGGGGCGAATGAGCAGTTCTTC.

CDR3 nucleotide sequence: TGTGCCAGCAGTTACGGGGCTAGCGGGGGGGAATACGAGCAGTACTTC. Amino acid sequence: CASSYGASGGEYEQYF. This rearrangement joins TRBV6-5 to TRBJ2-7; 12 bases map to TRBD2. V shed 2 bases and J 4 bases; nucleotides not matched to a gene: 6. CDR3 length equals 16 residues. From germline, CDR1 is MNHEY and CDR2 SVGAGI.

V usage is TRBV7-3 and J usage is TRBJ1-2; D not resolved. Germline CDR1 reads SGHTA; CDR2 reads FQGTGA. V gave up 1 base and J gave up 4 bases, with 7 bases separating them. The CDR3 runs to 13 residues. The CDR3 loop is CASSLRGGYGYTF. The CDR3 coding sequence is TGTGCCAGCAGCTTAAGAGGCGGCTATGGCTACACCTTC.

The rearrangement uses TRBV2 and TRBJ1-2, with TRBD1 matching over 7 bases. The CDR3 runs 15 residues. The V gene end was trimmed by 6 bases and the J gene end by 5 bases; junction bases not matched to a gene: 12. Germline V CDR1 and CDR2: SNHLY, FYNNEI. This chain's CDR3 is CASSQTEGAGYGYTF. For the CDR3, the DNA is TGTGCCAGCAGCCAGACCGAGGGGGCTGGTTATGGCTACACCTTC. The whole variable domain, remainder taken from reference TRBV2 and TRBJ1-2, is EPEVTQTPSHQVTQMGQEVILRCVPISNHLYFYWYRQILGQKVEFLVSFYNNEISEKSEIFDDQFSVERPDGSNFTLKIRSTKLEDSAMYFCASSQTEGAGYGYTFGSGTRLTVV.

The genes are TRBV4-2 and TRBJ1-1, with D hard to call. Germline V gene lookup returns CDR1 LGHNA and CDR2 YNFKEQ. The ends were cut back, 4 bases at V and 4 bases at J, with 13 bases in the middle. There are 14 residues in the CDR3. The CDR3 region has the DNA TGTGCCAGCAGCCGAACCGGTGATGGCACTGAAGCTTTCTTT. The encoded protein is CASSRTGDGTEAFF.

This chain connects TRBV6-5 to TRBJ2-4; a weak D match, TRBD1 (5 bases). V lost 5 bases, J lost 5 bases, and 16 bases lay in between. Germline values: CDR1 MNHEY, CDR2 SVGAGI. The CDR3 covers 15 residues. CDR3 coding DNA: TGTGCCAGCAGTCTCTCTGGGCAGGGCCAAAACATTCAGTACTTC. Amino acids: CASSLSGQGQNIQYF.

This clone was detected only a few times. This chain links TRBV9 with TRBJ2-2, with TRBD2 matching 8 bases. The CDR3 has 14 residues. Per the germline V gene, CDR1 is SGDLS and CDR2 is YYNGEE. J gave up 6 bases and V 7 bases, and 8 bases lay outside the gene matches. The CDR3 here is CASRREGESGELFF. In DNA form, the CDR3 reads TGTGCCAGCCGCCGGGAGGGAGAGTCCGGGGAGCTGTTTTTT. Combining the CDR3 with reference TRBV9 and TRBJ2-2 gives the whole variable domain DSGVTQTPKHLITATGQRVTLRCSPRSGDLSVYWYQQSLDQGLQFLIQYYNGEERAKGNILERFSAQQFPDLHSELNLSSLELGDSALYFCASRREGESGELFFGEGSRLTVL.

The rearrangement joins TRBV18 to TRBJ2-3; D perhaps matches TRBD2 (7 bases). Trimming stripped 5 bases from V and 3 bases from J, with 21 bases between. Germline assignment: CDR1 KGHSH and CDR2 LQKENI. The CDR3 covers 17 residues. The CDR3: CASSSNRAGAGTDTQYF. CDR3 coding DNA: TGTGCCAGCTCATCTAACCGGGCGGGGGCTGGGACAGATACGCAGTATTTT.

The CDR3 sequence is CAWGTEFATNEKLFF. In DNA form, the CDR3 reads TGTGCCTGGGGCACAGAGTTTGCAACTAATGAAAAACTGTTTTTT. The chain recombines TRBV30 with TRBJ1-4; D is unresolved. The CDR3 is 15 amino acids. Trimming removed 5 bases at V and 0 bases at J, with 13 bases between. The germline CDR1 and CDR2 sequences are GTSNPN and SVGIG (reference sequence).

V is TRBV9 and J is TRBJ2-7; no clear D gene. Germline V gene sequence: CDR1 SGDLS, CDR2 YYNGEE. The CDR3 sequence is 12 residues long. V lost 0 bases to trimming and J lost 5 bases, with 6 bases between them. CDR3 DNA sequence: TGTGCCAGCAGCGTAGGGCTTGACGAGCAGTACTTC. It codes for CASSVGLDEQYF.

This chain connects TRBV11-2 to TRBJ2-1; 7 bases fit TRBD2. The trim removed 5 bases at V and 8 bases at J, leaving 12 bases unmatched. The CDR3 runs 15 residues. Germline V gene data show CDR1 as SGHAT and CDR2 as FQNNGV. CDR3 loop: CASSPTRGSGHEQFF. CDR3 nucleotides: TGTGCCAGCAGCCCGACTCGCGGGAGTGGCCATGAGCAGTTCTTC.

The CDR3 reads CASSLALTGDYGYTF. In DNA, the CDR3 is TGTGCCAGCAGCTTAGCGTTGACAGGGGACTATGGCTACACCTTC. V gene TRBV7-8 combines with J gene TRBJ1-2; 8 bases are a match to TRBD1. The CDR3 is 15 residues long. CDR1 and CDR2 (germline): SGHVS, FQNEAQ. V lost 0 bases to trimming and J lost 3 bases; unmatched junction nucleotides: 3.

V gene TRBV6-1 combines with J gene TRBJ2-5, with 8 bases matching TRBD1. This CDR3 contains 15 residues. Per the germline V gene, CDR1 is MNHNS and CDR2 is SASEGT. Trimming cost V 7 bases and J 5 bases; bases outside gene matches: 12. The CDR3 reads CASTPGQGRRETQYF. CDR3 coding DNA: TGTGCCAGCACGCCCGGACAGGGTCGTAGGGAGACCCAGTACTTC.

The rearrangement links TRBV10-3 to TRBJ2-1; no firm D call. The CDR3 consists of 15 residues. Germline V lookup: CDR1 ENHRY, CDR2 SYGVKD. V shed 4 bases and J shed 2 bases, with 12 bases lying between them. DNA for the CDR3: TGTGCCATCAGTGCACTCCGCGGAGCCTACAATGAGCAGTTCTTC. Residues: CAISALRGAYNEQFF.

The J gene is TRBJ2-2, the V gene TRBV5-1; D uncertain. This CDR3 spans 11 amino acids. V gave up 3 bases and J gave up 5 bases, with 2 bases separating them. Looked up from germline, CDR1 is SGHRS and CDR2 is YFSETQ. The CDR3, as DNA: TGCGCCAGCAGCTCGACCGGGGAGCTGTTTTTT. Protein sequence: CASSSTGELFF.

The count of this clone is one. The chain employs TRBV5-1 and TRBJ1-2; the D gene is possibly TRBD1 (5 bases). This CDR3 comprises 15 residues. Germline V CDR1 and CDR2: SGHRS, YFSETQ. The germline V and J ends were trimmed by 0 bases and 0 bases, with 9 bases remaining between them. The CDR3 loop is CASSLAAGANYGYTF. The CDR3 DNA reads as TGCGCCAGCAGCTTGGCCGCGGGGGCTAACTATGGCTACACCTTC.

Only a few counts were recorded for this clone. CDR3: CASSQGHRDNQPQHF. CDR3 nucleotide sequence: TGTGCCAGCAGCCAAGGTCACAGGGATAATCAGCCCCAGCATTTT. The J gene is TRBJ1-5, the V gene TRBV4-2, with D tentatively TRBD1 (6 bases). The CDR3 length is 15 residues. Germline V gene lookup returns CDR1 LGHNA and CDR2 YNFKEQ. Trimming took 1 base from V and 4 from J, leaving 11 bases between them.

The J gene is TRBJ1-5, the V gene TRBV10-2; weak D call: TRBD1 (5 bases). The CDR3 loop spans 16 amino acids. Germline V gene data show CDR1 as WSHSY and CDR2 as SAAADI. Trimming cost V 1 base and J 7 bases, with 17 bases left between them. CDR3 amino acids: CASSEWGGGDGQPQHF. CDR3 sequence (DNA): TGCGCCAGCAGTGAGTGGGGGGGAGGGGATGGGCAGCCCCAGCATTTT.